This TCR beta chain derives from a study of blood T cell repertoires in COVID-19. Here immunoSEQ multiplex PCR was the method, and the copy in TCRdb shows in-frame clones only, minus some. There are under 200,000 clones in the sample; roughly 86% occur only once, and 2.5% to 4% lies in the top ten. The origin of this receptor is an older man with acute or convalescent COVID-19. Sequenced material: peripheral blood.

CDR3 DNA sequence: TGTGCCAGCGGACAGGGCGGGAGCTCCTATAATTCACCCCTCCACTTT. It translates to CASGQGGSSYNSPLHF. The chain combines TRBV2 with TRBJ1-6, with 8 nucleotides matching TRBD1. The V gene end was trimmed by 8 bases and the J gene end by 0 bases; junction bases not matched to a gene: 6. CDR3 size: 16 residues. Per germline, CDR1 SNHLY and CDR2 FYNNEI.